This TCR beta chain was sequenced for a study of cytomegalovirus exposure and HLA in healthy donors (TCRdb year 2017). About the study as a whole: An earlier analysis of some 550 of the donors reported roughly 270 Gb of sequence data and roughly 110 million unique TCR beta sequences from approximately 180 million T cells. An early release covering about 600 HLA-typed donors comprised about 290 gigabases of sequencing data and 85 million to 100 million unique TCR sequences. Among the roughly 400 genotyped donors, about 83% belonged to the genetic ancestry cluster associated with self-reported Caucasian donors. The study aimed to test whether cataloging public T cell receptors could reveal signatures of past pathogen exposure. Using immunosequencing, the study profiled T cell repertoires from roughly 650 subjects and related those repertoires to cytomegalovirus serostatus. Along with the approximately 700-subject first cohort, a separate validation cohort of over a hundred different subjects was used. To predict cytomegalovirus infection status, the study brought together high-throughput TCR immunosequencing, statistical association of individual TCRs with disease status, and machine learning. To study patterns of TCR occurrence, a later analysis re-analyzed previously published TCR beta repertoires from around 670 donors and added high-resolution HLA genotyping. The later analysis used no new phenotypic data to find candidate immune exposures, relying instead on TCR beta sequences and their occurrence across donors. An earlier analysis of roughly 600 of the donors used high-throughput TCR beta sequencing to judge whether each TCR beta V gene segment behaved as functional or pseudogenic. Alongside the repertoire data, information on donor age, sex, ethnicity and CMV serostatus was compiled. A later genetic analysis took genome-wide SNP genotypes for about 55% of the roughly 670 donors and used that subset as a discovery cohort. All discovery cohort repertoires had been generated on a single sequencing platform. HLA typing included class I and class II loci at four-digit resolution. The number of donors typed differed by locus, with roughly 620-630 for A, B, C, DRB1 and DQB1, around 520 for DQA1, 600 to 610 for DPA1, and around 450 for DPB1. Five DR-DQ haplotypes were handled as single units for association and clustering, since linkage in the cohort was strong. Across 398 genotyped donors of the cohort, an average of about 200,000 unique TCR beta nucleotide sequences per donor were sequenced, and roughly 17% of those sequences were non-productive.

Results and caveats for the whole study, not just this receptor: A further reported finding was that TCR beta sequences accurately predicted the HLA-A and HLA-B alleles for most subjects in the first cohort. HLA typing was unavailable for some donors at each locus, so association tests used only the typed subset. In a later analysis, TCR association rates were found to vary across HLA loci, with the most associated TCRs seen for DRB1 alleles and the fewest for HLA-C alleles. The only immune exposure information available for the cohort was CMV serostatus. The study listed approximately 150 TCR beta chains as associated with cytomegalovirus. When HLA alleles, especially DR and DQ, strongly co-occurred, attributing TCR associations to individual alleles was difficult. Linkage disequilibrium might explain the correlated functional status among segregating V segments, but an unknown experimental factor could not be ruled out. A later genetic analysis associated a missense DCLRE1C variant with V-gene and J-gene trimming of TCR beta chains, and an independent cohort replicated the association. Cytomegalovirus status was reported to be diagnosed by the classifier with high specificity and sensitivity in both the original and validation cohorts. A few of the identified cytomegalovirus-associated TCR beta chains were confirmed in vitro to be specific for cytomegalovirus antigens. A group of highly shared sequence variants was considered likely to be a technical artifact of the sequencing pipeline. In a later analysis, HLA-associated TCR beta chains showed more clonal expansion and lower generation probabilities than non-associated chains that were equally common. Most TCR sequences were seen in very few donors, while some public TCRs were found in many individuals. According to the authors, the approach could potentially be generalized to other disease states and immunological phenotypes. A later analysis associated 16,951 TCR beta sequences with specific HLA alleles at a false discovery rate of 0.05. Presence/absence analyses assumed roughly uniform sequencing depth across donors, an assumption that may not hold. In a later analysis, several top co-occurrence clusters were reported to appear linked to parvovirus B19, influenza, CMV and Epstein-Barr virus. An earlier analysis of approximately 530 of the donors showed that most TCR beta V segments appeared in productive rearrangements either about 87% or about 30% of the time, which broadly matched IMGT annotations. In this cohort, only TCR beta chains were sequenced, and detectable features were limited by the absence of alpha or paired-chain data. Because counts were too low, about 15 rarely observed V segments, including chromosome 9 orphons, were left out of the earlier analysis of some 600 of the donors. Most CMV-associated TCR beta chains appeared to be HLA-restricted in a later analysis, and the HLA associations seemed to be driven largely by CMV exposure. The 87-base-pair reads could not distinguish some IMGT-functional V segments, including TRBV6-2 and TRBV6-3, so those segments were excluded. In a later genetic analysis, fewer N-insertions in productive TCRs were reported among donors in an Asian-associated ancestry cluster than the roughly 640-donor mean.

About this clone itself: What this receptor recognizes is not known. One base away there is no much larger clone; base qualities are not given.

In total, 500 to 700 healthy bone marrow donors made up the cohort. At the time of sampling, all cohort members were nominally healthy, though unrecorded immune exposures were likely present. The donor tested CMV seronegative and was one of the 352 seronegative cohort members. A peripheral blood sample was provided by each donor, and peripheral blood mononuclear cells were used for TCR beta sequencing. Genomic DNA was extracted from the blood cell samples with the Qiagen DNeasy Blood Extraction Kit. Looking up the germline V gene yields CDR1 SGHVS and CDR2 FQNEAQ. Taken from cysteine to phenylalanine, the CDR3 has 14 residues. Just the 42-base CDR3 DNA is kept, in frame starting at base 1. Deletion took 2 bases off V and 12 bases off J, with a span of 19 bases between the germline ends. The method was the immunoSEQ multiplex PCR assay. For the multiplex PCR, a mixture combining 60 forward primers for TCR Vbeta segments and 13 reverse primers for TCR Jbeta segments was used. The CDR3 region of rearranged TCR beta genes was amplified from genomic DNA with a multiplex PCR assay. The Illumina HiSeq System was used to sequence the amplified TCR beta libraries as 87-base-pair reads. From the authors' description of their analysis: Across the 700 or so repertoires, a later analysis counted roughly 77 million unique TCR beta chains, 9 million to 14 million of which were shared by at least two donors. Raw reads were error-corrected and collapsed into unique sequences with a nearest-neighbor algorithm that merged closely related sequences to remove PCR and sequencing errors. V, D and J gene segments were assigned by aligning CDR3 sequences to IMGT reference sequences. For a sequence to be retained, at least a six-nucleotide match to both a V gene segment and a J gene segment was required. Rearrangements were called productive when the CDR3 lacked stop codons and stayed in frame with V and J; all others were non-productive. Following IMGT convention, CDR3 was defined as the stretch from the second conserved V-encoded cysteine up to the conserved J-encoded phenylalanine. In an earlier analysis of around 540 of the donors, sequences lacking an unambiguous match to a single V gene segment were excluded. In an earlier analysis of around 600 of the donors, V segments were called functional above 56.7% productive rearrangements and were called segregating when the between-donor standard deviation exceeded 5%. A statistical classification framework was built for diagnosing cytomegalovirus status from the catalog of TCR beta chain sequences. In a later analysis, TCR nucleotide sequences were compared against IMGT/GENE-DB human TR gene sequences so that V and J genes could be assigned. Using the TCRdist pipeline, a later analysis assigned CDR3 sequences along with most-parsimonious VDJ recombination scenarios. A later analysis defined each TCR beta chain by its CDR3 amino acid sequence plus V-gene family, and excluded reads lacking a unique V-gene family. A later analysis removed 450 to 600 highly shared, low-generation-probability nucleotide sequences to deal with suspected cross-contamination and a sequencing artifact. In a later analysis, a clonal expansion index was calculated for each public chain from normalized within-repertoire ranks of inferred template counts. In a later analysis, generation probabilities were computed using a VDJ recombination model fitted to out-of-frame rearrangements, and the results were checked against IGoR. In a later analysis, TCR-TCR, TCR-HLA and TCR-CMV co-occurrence was scored with hypergeometric tests, and a repertoire-size bias correction was applied to TCR pairs. False discovery rates were estimated in a later analysis by permuting HLA or CMV assignments 20 times. In a later analysis, co-occurring TCRs were grouped with DBSCAN, and TCRdist sequence similarity was added when clustering was performed within HLA-allele-positive subsets. Co-occurrence clustering excluded repertoires with fewer than 30,000 or more than 120,000 public chains, plus five with anomalous nucleotide sharing. The source is immuneACCESS, and TCRdb retained only in-frame sequences with V and J called. Part of the clones is not carried over; for the studies checked, unresolved V genes explain less than half of this, and the remainder is unexplained. The DNA was the basis for D and trimming; V, J and clone size are from that table. The sample table holds around 100,000 clones, of which about 70% were seen once. Around 1.9% of the sample is taken by the ten largest.

Sequenced: PBMCs. The receptor was derived from a man in his thirties or forties in good health and CMV-seronegative. The chain is assembled from TRBV7-8 and TRBJ1-1, with TRBD1 as a weak D call on 5 bases. The nucleotides are TGTGCCAGCAGCTTACAAGGGGCCGGACCTCGTCCTTTCTTT. Translated, it gives CASSLQGAGPRPFF.